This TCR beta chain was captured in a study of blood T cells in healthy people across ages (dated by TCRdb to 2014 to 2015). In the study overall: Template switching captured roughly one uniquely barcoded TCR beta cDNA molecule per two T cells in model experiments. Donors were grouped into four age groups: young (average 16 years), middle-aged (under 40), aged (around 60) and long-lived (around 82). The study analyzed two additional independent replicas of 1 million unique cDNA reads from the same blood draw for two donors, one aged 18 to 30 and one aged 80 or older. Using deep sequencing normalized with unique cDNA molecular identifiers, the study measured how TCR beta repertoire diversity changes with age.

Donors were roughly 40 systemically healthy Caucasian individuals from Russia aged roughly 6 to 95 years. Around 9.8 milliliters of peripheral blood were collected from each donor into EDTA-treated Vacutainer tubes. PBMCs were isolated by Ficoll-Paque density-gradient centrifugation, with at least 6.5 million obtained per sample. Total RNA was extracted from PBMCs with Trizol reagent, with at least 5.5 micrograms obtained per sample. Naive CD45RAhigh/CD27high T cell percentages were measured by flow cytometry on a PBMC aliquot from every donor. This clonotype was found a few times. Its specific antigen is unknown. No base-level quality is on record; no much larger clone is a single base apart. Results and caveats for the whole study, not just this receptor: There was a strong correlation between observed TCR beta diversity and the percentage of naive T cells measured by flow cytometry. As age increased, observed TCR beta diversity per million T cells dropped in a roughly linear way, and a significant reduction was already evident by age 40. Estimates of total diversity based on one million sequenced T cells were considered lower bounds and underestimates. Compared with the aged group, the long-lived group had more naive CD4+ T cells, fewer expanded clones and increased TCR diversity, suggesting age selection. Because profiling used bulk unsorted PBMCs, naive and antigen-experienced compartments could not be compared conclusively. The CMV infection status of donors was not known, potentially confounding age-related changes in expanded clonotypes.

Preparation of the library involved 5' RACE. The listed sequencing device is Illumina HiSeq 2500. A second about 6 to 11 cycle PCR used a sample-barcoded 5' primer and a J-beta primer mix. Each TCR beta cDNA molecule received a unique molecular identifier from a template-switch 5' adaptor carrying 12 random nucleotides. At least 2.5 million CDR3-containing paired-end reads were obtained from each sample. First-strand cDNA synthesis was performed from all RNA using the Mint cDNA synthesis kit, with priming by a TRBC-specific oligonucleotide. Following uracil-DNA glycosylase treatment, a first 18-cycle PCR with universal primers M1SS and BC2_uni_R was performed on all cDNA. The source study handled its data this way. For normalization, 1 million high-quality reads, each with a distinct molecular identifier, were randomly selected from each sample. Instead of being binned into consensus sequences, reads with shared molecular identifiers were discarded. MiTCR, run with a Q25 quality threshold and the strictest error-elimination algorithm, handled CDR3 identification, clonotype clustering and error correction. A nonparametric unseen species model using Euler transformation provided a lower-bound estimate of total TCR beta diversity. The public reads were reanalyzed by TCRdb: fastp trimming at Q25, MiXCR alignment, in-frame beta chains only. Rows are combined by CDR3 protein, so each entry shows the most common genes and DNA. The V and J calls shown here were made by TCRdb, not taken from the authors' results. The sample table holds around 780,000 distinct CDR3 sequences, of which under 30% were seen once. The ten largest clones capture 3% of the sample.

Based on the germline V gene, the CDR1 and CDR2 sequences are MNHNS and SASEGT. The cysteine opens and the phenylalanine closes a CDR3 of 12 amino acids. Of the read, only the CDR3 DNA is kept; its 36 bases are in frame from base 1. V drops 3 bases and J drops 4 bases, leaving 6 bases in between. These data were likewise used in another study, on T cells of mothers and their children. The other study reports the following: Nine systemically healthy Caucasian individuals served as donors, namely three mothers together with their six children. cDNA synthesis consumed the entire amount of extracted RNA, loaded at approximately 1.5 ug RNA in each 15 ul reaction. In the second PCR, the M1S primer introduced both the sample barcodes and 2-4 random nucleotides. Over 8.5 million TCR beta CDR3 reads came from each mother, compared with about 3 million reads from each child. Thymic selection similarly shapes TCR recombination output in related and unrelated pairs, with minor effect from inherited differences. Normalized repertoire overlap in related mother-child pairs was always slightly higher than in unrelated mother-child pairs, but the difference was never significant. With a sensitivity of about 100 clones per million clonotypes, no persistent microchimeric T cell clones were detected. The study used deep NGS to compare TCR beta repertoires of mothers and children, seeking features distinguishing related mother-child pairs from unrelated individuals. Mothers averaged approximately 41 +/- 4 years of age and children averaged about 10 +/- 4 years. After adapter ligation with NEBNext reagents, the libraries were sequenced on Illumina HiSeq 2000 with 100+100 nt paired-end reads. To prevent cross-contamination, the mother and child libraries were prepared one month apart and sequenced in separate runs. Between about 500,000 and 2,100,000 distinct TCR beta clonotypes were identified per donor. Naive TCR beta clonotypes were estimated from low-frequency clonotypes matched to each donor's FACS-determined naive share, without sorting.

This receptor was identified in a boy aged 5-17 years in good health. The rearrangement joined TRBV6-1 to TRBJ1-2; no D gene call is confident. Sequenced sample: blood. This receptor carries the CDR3 CASSDWTYGYTF. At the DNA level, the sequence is TGTGCCAGCAGTGACTGGACCTATGGCTACACCTTC.